This T cell receptor beta chain was found in a study of Ad26.COV2.S vaccination and SARS-CoV-2 variants. Germline lookup yields CDR1 MNHEY and CDR2 SVGAGI. CDR3 length: 16 residues. Trimming took off 0 bases at V and 2 bases at J, with 10 bases between the two ends. Only in-frame clones appear in the TCRdb table, and some are missing; sequencing was by immunoSEQ multiplex PCR. The sample holds about 680,000 clones; approximately 88% are singletons and the top ten take 1.5%. This clone has just one count. The treatment is: 19 received Ad26.COV2.S at low or high dose, single or two shots; roughly five received placebo; per-sample allocation not given. All samples were drawn on day 63, counting from the first vaccine or placebo injection. At a Boston site, the person donating was an adult of 18-55 years.

The gene calls are TRBV6-5 and TRBJ2-2, with D perhaps matching TRBD2 (6 bases). This clonotype was sampled from a person aged 18 to 59 who received the Ad26.COV2.S COVID-19 vaccine or a placebo. Material: peripheral blood, obtained in a trial of Ad26.COV2.S vaccine versus placebo. The DNA of the CDR3 is TGTGCCAGCAGTTACTCCGGCGGGGAAAACACCGGGGAGCTGTTTTTT. It yields the protein CASSYSGGENTGELFF.